The 27 T cell receptor beta chains reported below all come from one sample, sequenced in a study of early T cells in non-severe SARS-CoV-2 infection. TCRdb reprocessed the 5' RACE reads via MiXCR and lists one record per CDR3 protein. The sample shows some 70,000 distinct CDR3 sequences, around a tenth of them seen only once. Sequencing was performed on whole blood. Receptor source: an adult who was a healthcare worker with PCR-confirmed SARS-CoV-2 infection or an uninfected control (not recorded which).

This clonotype was detected a few times. The CDR3, as DNA: TGCGCCAGCAGCCAAGATCGTTCAGGGGGCTATAATTCACCCCTCCACTTT. Translation: CASSQDRSGGYNSPLHF. The chain employs TRBV4-1 and TRBJ1-6, with 7 positions matching TRBD1. In germline, CDR1 is MGHRA, CDR2 YSYEKL. The V gene end was trimmed by 0 bases and the J gene end by 3 bases; junction bases not matched to a gene: 5. The CDR3 length is 17 residues.

The chain couples TRBV9 to TRBJ2-2, with a possible D match to TRBD1 (6 bases). CDR1 SGDLS and CDR2 YYNGEE come from the germline V gene. This CDR3 spans 16 amino acids. The ends were cut back, 2 bases at V and 1 base at J, with 12 bases in the middle. As DNA, the CDR3 is TGTGCCAGCAGCGTGTCCGGGACACAGAACACCGGGGAGCTGTTTTTT. This gives the protein CASSVSGTQNTGELFF.

This clonotype was seen ten or more times. The chain has TRBV4-2 and TRBJ1-2; D might be TRBD1 (5 bases). Germline values: CDR1 LGHNA, CDR2 YNFKEQ. V was trimmed by 2 bases and J by 3 bases, leaving 10 bases between them. This CDR3 spans 14 amino acids. Here the CDR3 reads CASSQTDSYYGYTF. CDR3 DNA: TGTGCCAGCAGCCAAACAGACAGCTACTATGGCTACACCTTC.

Many counts were recorded for this clonotype. The chain has TRBV7-9 and TRBJ1-6; D not resolved. Trimming took 1 base from V and 7 from J, leaving 2 bases between them. The CDR3 is 12 amino acids. Germline V CDR1 and CDR2: SEHNR, FQNEAQ (reference sequence). The CDR3 nucleotides are TGTGCCAGCAGCTTAGACAATTCACCCCTCCACTTT. Translating gives CASSLDNSPLHF.

In its sample, this clonotype was seen many times. This rearrangement joins TRBV7-9 to TRBJ2-3; maybe TRBD2 (5 bases). CDR3 length: 20 amino acids. In germline, CDR1 is SEHNR, CDR2 FQNEAQ (reference sequence). V lost 1 base, J lost 3 bases, and 26 bases lay in between. The CDR3, as DNA: TGTGCCAGCAGCTTAGGGTTCCTAGCCTTTGGTATTAAAGAAACAGATACGCAGTATTTT. Amino acids: CASSLGFLAFGIKETDTQYF.

The rearrangement links TRBV20-1 to TRBJ2-3; D remains unclear. The length of the CDR3 is 12 residues. Germline CDR1 and CDR2: DFQATT and SNEGSKA (reference sequence). Trimming cost V 1 base and J 4 bases, with 6 bases left between them. The CDR3 DNA reads TGCAGTGCTAGAGTCCCCCCAGATACGCAGTATTTT. It translates to CSARVPPDTQYF.

This clonotype showed up many times. V is TRBV27 and J is TRBJ2-1; TRBD2 matches 11 bases. The V gene end was trimmed by 6 bases and the J gene end by 5 bases; junction bases not matched to a gene: 6. CDR1 and CDR2 (germline): MNHEY, SMNVEV (reference sequence). The CDR3 loop spans 15 amino acids. Written as DNA, the CDR3 is TGTGCCAGCAGCACAACTAGCGGGAGAGACAATGAGCAGTTCTTC. This translates into CASSTTSGRDNEQFF.

The genes are TRBV11-2 and TRBJ1-2; 7 bases fit TRBD1. CDR3 size: 16 residues. Unmatched junction bases numbered 4, after V lost 0 bases and J lost 0 bases. Germline V lookup: CDR1 SGHAT, CDR2 FQNNGV. The CDR3 nucleotides read TGTGCCAGCAGCTTAGAACGGGACAGAGCTAACTATGGCTACACCTTC. Protein sequence: CASSLERDRANYGYTF. The whole variable domain, remainder taken from reference TRBV11-2 and TRBJ1-2, is EAGVAQSPRYKIIEKRQSVAFWCNPISGHATLYWYQQILGQGPKLLIQFQNNGVVDDSQLPKDRFSAERLKGVDSTLKIQPAKLEDSAVYLCASSLERDRANYGYTFGSGTRLTVV.

The rearrangement joins TRBV7-9 to TRBJ2-2, with D uncertain. This CDR3 has 12 residues. The V end was cut by 7 bases, the J end by 4 bases, with 7 bases between. Germline V gene data show CDR1 as SEHNR and CDR2 as FQNEAQ (reference sequence). CDR3 nucleotides: TGTGCCAGCATCCTAGTCACCGGGGAGCTGTTTTTT. Its translation is CASILVTGELFF.

The sample holds a few counts of this clonotype. The chain uses TRBV29-1 and TRBJ1-1, with no clear D. Germline assignment: CDR1 SQVTM and CDR2 ANQGSEA. V was pared by 5 bases and J by 4 bases, with 11 bases between. CDR3 length: 12 residues. The CDR3 sequence: CSVYPGSTEAFF. CDR3 DNA sequence: TGCAGCGTTTATCCGGGGAGCACTGAAGCTTTCTTT.

This clonotype appeared many times. V usage is TRBV18 and J usage is TRBJ2-7; D call uncertain. V lost 2 bases to trimming and J lost 0 bases, with 8 bases between them. Germline V gene sequence: CDR1 KGHSH, CDR2 LQKENI. The CDR3 consists of 14 residues. The CDR3 here is CASSPRLSSYEQYF. The CDR3 coding sequence is TGTGCCAGCTCACCAAGGCTTAGCTCCTACGAGCAGTACTTC. The full variable domain, completed using reference TRBV18 and TRBJ2-7, is NAGVMQNPRHLVRRRGQEARLRCSPMKGHSHVYWYRQLPEEGLKFMVYLQKENIIDESGMPKERFSAEFPKEGPSILRIQQVVRGDSAAYFCASSPRLSSYEQYFGPGTRLTVT.

The table lists this clonotype with a few counts. The chain is built from TRBV6-5 and TRBJ2-1; D uncertain. Germline V lookup: CDR1 MNHEY, CDR2 SVGAGI. V was clipped by 0 bases and J by 8 bases, with 20 bases between them. This CDR3 has 17 residues. The CDR3 protein is CASSYSMAESAPYEQFF. Written as DNA, the CDR3 is TGTGCCAGCAGTTACTCGATGGCGGAGTCCGCTCCCTATGAGCAGTTCTTC.

Ten or more counts support this clonotype. The J gene is TRBJ2-6, the V gene TRBV19; D remains unclear. CDR1 is LNHDA and CDR2 is SQIVND in the germline V gene (reference sequence). The CDR3 is 13 residues long. V gave up 4 bases and J gave up 5 bases, with 6 bases separating them. The CDR3 loop reads CASSRGRANVLTF. As DNA, the CDR3 is TGTGCCAGTAGTAGGGGAAGGGCCAACGTCCTGACTTTC.

In this sample, this clonotype turned up many times. The rearrangement joins TRBV18 to TRBJ1-6; 7 bases match TRBD1. The CDR3 is 15 residues long. CDR1 KGHSH and CDR2 LQKENI come from the germline V gene. V was pared by 4 bases and J by 7 bases, with 7 bases of the junction left unmatched. The CDR3 DNA is TGTGCCAGCTCACTACAGGGGTTTGGGAATTCACCCCTCCACTTT. Amino acids: CASSLQGFGNSPLHF.

This clonotype has a count of ten or more. This chain links TRBV3-1 with TRBJ2-5; D possibly corresponds to TRBD2 (7 bases). V was clipped by 7 bases and J by 0 bases, with 15 bases between them. Germline CDR1 is LGHDT and CDR2 is YNNKEL (reference sequence). The CDR3 is 15 amino acids. The CDR3 here is CASTLAGAYQETQYF. The DNA of the CDR3 is TGTGCCAGCACGCTTGCGGGGGCCTACCAAGAGACCCAGTACTTC.

This chain joins TRBV29-1 and TRBJ2-1, with TRBD1 identical over 9 bases. Germline-derived CDR1 and CDR2 are SQVTM and ANQGSEA. The CDR3 has 15 amino acids. V lost 7 bases to trimming and J lost 7 bases; unmatched junction nucleotides: 14. The CDR3 is CSAREGTGTPNEQFF. The CDR3 DNA reads TGCAGCGCCAGAGAAGGGACAGGGACTCCTAATGAGCAGTTCTTC.

V is TRBV14 and J is TRBJ2-7, with 7 bases aligning to TRBD1. J gave up 2 bases and V 4 bases, and 8 bases lay outside the gene matches. Germline CDR1 and CDR2: SGHDN and FVKESK. The CDR3 runs to 15 residues. The CDR3 protein is CASSPQGQGAYEQYF. As DNA, the CDR3 is TGTGCCAGCAGCCCGCAAGGGCAGGGGGCCTACGAGCAGTACTTC. The full variable domain, its missing parts supplied by reference TRBV14 and TRBJ2-7, is EAGVTQFPSHSVIEKGQTVTLRCDPISGHDNLYWYRRVMGKEIKFLLHFVKESKQDESGMPNNRFLAERTGGTYSTLKVQPAELEDSGVYFCASSPQGQGAYEQYFGPGTRLTVT.

This clonotype was counted ten times or more. J is TRBJ1-3 and V is TRBV29-1; D remains ambiguous. The ends were cut back, 4 bases at V and 0 bases at J, with 13 bases in the middle. The CDR3 has 15 amino acids. Germline lookup yields CDR1 SQVTM and CDR2 ANQGSEA. The CDR3, as DNA: TGCAGCGTTGCGTTCGGGCCAGTCTCTGGAAACACCATATATTTT. This encodes CSVAFGPVSGNTIYF.

This clonotype was seen a handful of times. The gene calls are TRBV5-1 and TRBJ2-1; D perhaps matches TRBD2 (5 bases). Trimming pared 1 base from V and 9 bases from J, leaving 17 bases between. Germline CDR1 is SGHRS and CDR2 is YFSETQ. The CDR3 sequence is 15 residues long. The CDR3 protein is CASSLSPRGGSEQFF. The CDR3 nucleotides are TGCGCCAGCAGCTTGAGCCCCCGGGGTGGGAGTGAGCAGTTCTTC.

The chain has TRBV10-2 and TRBJ2-3, with D unclear. Trimming pared 3 bases from V and 0 bases from J, leaving 13 bases between. Germline CDR1 WSHSY, CDR2 SAAADI. The CDR3 totals 16 residues. The CDR3 region has the DNA TGCGCCAGCAGTGACCCGAAGAAGGCTAGCACAGATACGCAGTATTTT. It specifies CASSDPKKASTDTQYF.

CDR3 protein: CASSYLPGQREGSYEQYF. The CDR3 DNA is TGTGCCAGCAGTTACCTTCCCGGTCAGCGGGAGGGTTCCTACGAGCAGTACTTC. The chain recombines TRBV6-2 or TRBV6-3 with TRBJ2-7; 10 bases align to TRBD2. CDR3 length: 18 amino acids. V lost 2 bases and J lost 1; bases outside the gene matches: 11. Germline CDR1 reads MNHEY; CDR2 reads SVGEGT.

This clonotype was detected only a few times. The chain combines TRBV3-1 with TRBJ2-7; D is unresolved. V was trimmed by 5 bases and J by 3 bases, leaving 11 bases between them. Germline assignment: CDR1 LGHDT and CDR2 YNNKEL (reference sequence). This CDR3 is 13 amino acids long. The CDR3 sequence: CASSVATDYEQYF. The CDR3 nucleotides read TGTGCCAGCAGCGTAGCAACAGACTACGAGCAGTACTTC.

The chain employs TRBV15 and TRBJ2-3; D is undetermined. This CDR3 contains 14 residues. Trimming took off 3 bases at V and 2 bases at J, with 9 bases between the two ends. The V gene's germline CDR1 is LNHNV and CDR2 YYDKDF (reference sequence). The CDR3 DNA reads TGTGCCACCAGCAGTGGGTTCTCCACAGATACGCAGTATTTT. Its translation: CATSSGFSTDTQYF.

This clonotype was detected a few times. The chain combines TRBV5-5 with TRBJ2-7; a possible D gene is TRBD1 (6 bases). The ends were cut back, 10 bases at V and 3 bases at J, with 14 bases in the middle. Germline CDR1 and CDR2: SGHKS and YYEKEE (reference sequence). This CDR3 is 12 amino acids long. Here the CDR3 reads CASSRGNYEQYF. CDR3 coding DNA: TGTGCCTCCTCGAGGGGGAACTACGAGCAGTACTTC. The complete variable domain, with remaining parts taken from reference TRBV5-5 and TRBJ2-7, reads DAGVTQSPTHLIKTRGQQVTLRCSPISGHKSVSWYQQVLGQGPQFIFQYYEKEERGRGNFPDRFSARQFPNYSSELNVNALLLGDSALYLCASSRGNYEQYFGPGTRLTVT.

The chain uses TRBV5-1 and TRBJ2-1; 7 bases align to TRBD2. The V gene's germline CDR1 is SGHRS and CDR2 YFSETQ. The CDR3 runs to 14 residues. Trimming removed 3 bases from V and 8 bases from J; junction bases left unmatched: 8. The CDR3 DNA sequence: TGCGCCAGCAGCTCCCGACTAGCTGCGGATGAGCAGTTCTTC. This gives the protein CASSSRLAADEQFF. Full variable domain (rest looked up from reference TRBV5-1 and TRBJ2-1): KAGVTQTPRYLIKTRGQQVTLSCSPISGHRSVSWYQQTPGQGLQFLFEYFSETQRNKGNFPGRFSGRQFSNSRSEMNVSTLELGDSALYLCASSSRLAADEQFFGPGTRLTVL.

This clonotype was detected ten times or more. V gene TRBV2 combines with J gene TRBJ1-2, with D possibly matching TRBD1 (6 bases). The CDR3 covers 13 residues. V was cut by 6 bases and J by 4 bases, with 12 bases left in between. The germline V gene has CDR1 SNHLY and CDR2 FYNNEI. The CDR3, as DNA: TGTGCCAGCAGCCTTGACAGGCCCTATGGCTACACCTTC. Its protein is CASSLDRPYGYTF.

The chain couples TRBV7-9 to TRBJ2-1, with TRBD2 matching 9 bases. The CDR3 extends over 15 amino acids. V was clipped by 2 bases and J by 8 bases; unmatched bases: 7. Germline V gene sequence: CDR1 SEHNR, CDR2 FQNEAQ (reference sequence). The CDR3 sequence: CASSLNSGGGHEQFF. CDR3 sequence (DNA): TGTGCCAGCAGCTTAAATAGCGGGGGAGGTCATGAGCAGTTCTTC.